The T cell receptor beta chain under discussion was sequenced for a study of blood T cells in healthy people across ages. Ranging in age from about 6 to 100, the donors were healthy Caucasian individuals from Russia. A second about 6 to 11 cycle PCR used barcoded and J-beta primers. A template-switch adaptor containing 12 random nucleotides labeled each cDNA molecule. TCRdb reanalysed the 5' RACE reads using MiXCR and keeps one entry per CDR3 protein. The sample has around 800,000 distinct CDR3 sequences; about 55% are singletons. Of note for this clonotype: Its matching antigen is unknown.

Study results and limitations: Age brought a roughly linear fall in TCR beta diversity measured per million T cells.

CDR3 length equals 19 residues. The rearrangement uses TRBV21-1 and TRBJ2-3; the table calls TRBD2, which could not be checked here. TRBV21-1 is a known pseudogene. Sequences were obtained from blood. The receptor was isolated from an elderly man in good health. CDR3 loop: CASSKGTSGRAARTDAQYF. In DNA, the CDR3 is TGTGCCAGCAGCAAAGGGACTAGCGGGAGGGCGGCCCGCACAGATGCGCAGTATTTT.